The TCR beta chain described here comes from a study of T cell repertoires in cytomegalovirus infection. This CDR3 is built from 16 residues. Germline CDR1 and CDR2: SGHTA and FQGNSA. V was clipped by 0 bases and J by 2 bases, with 10 bases between them. Using its own MiXCR run on the reads, TCRdb lists one record per CDR3 protein. The sample lists some 390,000 distinct CDR3 sequences, 15% to 20% occurring once. This clonotype was seen many times. The chain joins TRBV7-2 to TRBJ1-4; D is perhaps TRBD1 (5 bases). The receptor was derived from a human donor in good health (CMV status not recorded). Some clones in this sample may be carry-over from other donors' samples. Sequencing used PBMCs. CDR3: CASSLAGLGTNEKLFF. Here the CDR3 DNA reads TGTGCCAGCAGCTTAGCGGGGCTCGGTACTAATGAAAAACTGTTTTTT. Filled out from reference TRBV7-2 and TRBJ1-4, the complete variable domain reads GAGVSQSPSNKVTEKGKDVELRCDPISGHTALYWYRQSLGQGLEFLIYFQGNSAPDKSGLPSDRFSAERTGGSVSTLTIQRTQQEDSAVYLCASSLAGLGTNEKLFFGSGTQLSVL.